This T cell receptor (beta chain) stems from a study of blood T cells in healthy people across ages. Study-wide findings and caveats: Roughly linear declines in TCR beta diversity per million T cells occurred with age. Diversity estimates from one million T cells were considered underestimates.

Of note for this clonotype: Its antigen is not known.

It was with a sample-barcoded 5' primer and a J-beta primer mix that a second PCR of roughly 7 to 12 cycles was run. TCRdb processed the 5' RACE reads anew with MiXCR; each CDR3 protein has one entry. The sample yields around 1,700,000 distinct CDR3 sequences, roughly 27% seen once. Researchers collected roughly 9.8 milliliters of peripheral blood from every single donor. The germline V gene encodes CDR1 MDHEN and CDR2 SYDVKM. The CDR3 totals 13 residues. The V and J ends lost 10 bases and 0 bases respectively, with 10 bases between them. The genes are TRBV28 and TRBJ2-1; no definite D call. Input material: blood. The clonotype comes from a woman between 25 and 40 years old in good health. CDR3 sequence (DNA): TGTGCCATAGACGGCCTCTCCTACAATGAGCAGTTCTTC. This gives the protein CAIDGLSYNEQFF.